This TCR beta chain was captured by sequencing in a study of blood T cell repertoires in COVID-19. At the level of the study: Some COVID-19 samples were acute and others convalescent; all came from the United States, Italy and Spain. T cells, B-cell-depleted T cells, or PBMCs provided the cDNA or gDNA that served as material.

The CDR3 loop spans 16 amino acids. V was clipped by 2 bases and J by 8 bases; unmatched bases: 9. CDR1 and CDR2 (germline): MNHNS, SASEGT. Using immunoSEQ multiplex PCR, the repertoire was profiled, and TCRdb retains in-frame clones only, with some absent. The top ten hold about 3% of the sample, which has about 490,000 clones, over 75% seen once. This TCR was sampled from a human donor in a cohort sampled during active COVID-19. This sequence joins TRBV6-1 and TRBJ1-4, with TRBD1 matching 9 bases. The sample consisted of peripheral blood. Here the CDR3 reads CASSETPGQGSEKLFF. For the CDR3, the DNA is TGTGCCAGCAGTGAAACTCCGGGACAGGGTTCAGAAAAACTGTTTTTT.